The subject of this entry is one TCR beta chain. What it recognizes is unknown. This specimen belongs to a study of beta chain features in type 1 diabetes. Study details: Summed over all samples, the examined sorted cells came to fewer than 120 million. Study findings and constraints: Type 1 diabetes patients had TCRB CDR3s that were shorter (moderately but significantly so) in all four CD4+ subsets.

Every bit of the isolated RNA underwent reverse transcription, so sequencing read expressed TCRB transcripts. Profiling relied on immunoSEQ multiplex PCR, and the TCRdb table lists in-frame clones only, not all of them. In the table there are some 140,000 clones, about a tenth of which are singletons. Germline V lookup: CDR1 KGHSH, CDR2 LQKENI. This CDR3 is built from 15 residues. The V and J ends lost 6 bases and 3 bases, in that order; junction bases with no gene match: 7. Via the markers CD45RO/CCR7/CD25/CD127/CD95/CD27, stem cell-like memory, regulatory, central memory and naive CD4+ cells were sorted.

The source of this sequence is a man between 18 and 29 years old in good health. Sequencing was carried out using central memory CD4+ T cells from blood. The chain uses TRBV18 and TRBJ2-2; TRBD1 agrees at 7 bases. As DNA, the CDR3 is TGTGCCAGCTCCCACAGACAGGGAGACACCGGGGAGCTGTTTTTT. Residues: CASSHRQGDTGELFF.